A single sample is the source of the 32 T cell receptor beta chains below, sequenced in a study of CD8 T cells in Susac syndrome. The authors reverse transcribed about 0.5 to 1 ug RNA with random hexamers. TCRdb passed the immunoSEQ multiplex PCR reads through MiXCR, listing each CDR3 protein once. This sample has roughly 200,000 distinct CDR3 sequences, with just under 95% found just once. Specimen: CD4+ T cells from PBMCs. The receptors were gathered from a human donor with Susac syndrome.

This clonotype was counted once. CDR3 DNA sequence: TGCAGTGCCACTGACAGGTATCAGCCCCAGCATTTT. This encodes CSATDRYQPQHF. The chain couples TRBV20-1 to TRBJ1-5, with D possibly matching TRBD1 (6 bases). The CDR3 spans 12 residues. Germline CDR1 and CDR2: DFQATT and SNEGSKA (reference sequence). The V and J ends lost 6 bases and 5 bases respectively, with 11 bases between them.

The chain is built from TRBV28 and TRBJ2-7; 7 nucleotides agree with TRBD1. The junction had 13 bases not matched to a gene; V was cut back by 8 bases and J by 0 bases. Germline V gene data show CDR1 as MDHEN and CDR2 as SYDVKM. CDR3 length: 16 residues. CDR3 in DNA: TGTGCCAGCGGACCCCACAGGGGCGCGAGCTCCTACGAGCAGTACTTC. Its translation: CASGPHRGASSYEQYF.

The V gene is TRBV28, the J gene TRBJ2-7; the match to TRBD2 covers 8 bases. The V and J ends lost 5 bases and 2 bases, in that order; junction bases with no gene match: 5. The germline V gene encodes CDR1 MDHEN and CDR2 SYDVKM. The CDR3 has 14 residues. The CDR3 DNA follows: TGTGCCAGCAGTGTTAGCGGGACAACCTACGAGCAGTACTTC. Translated, it gives CASSVSGTTYEQYF.

This chain links TRBV6-5 with TRBJ2-5; 9 nucleotides agree with TRBD1. CDR3 length: 14 amino acids. The V gene's germline CDR1 is MNHEY and CDR2 SVGAGI. The V segment lost 6 bases and the J segment 1 base; nucleotides outside the gene matches: 3. The CDR3 bases are TGTGCCAGCAGATCACAGGGGGCCCAAGAGACCCAGTACTTC. Translation gives CASRSQGAQETQYF.

V is TRBV4-3 and J is TRBJ2-1; 9 positions agree with TRBD2. CDR1 is LGHNA and CDR2 is YSLEER in the germline V gene. Trimming at V came to 0 bases and at J to 2 bases, leaving 5 bases not matched to a gene. The CDR3 consists of 17 residues. The CDR3 coding sequence is TGCGCCAGCAGCCAAGATGTGGCGGGAGGGCCCTACAATGAGCAGTTCTTC. Encoded protein: CASSQDVAGGPYNEQFF.

The chain employs TRBV9 and TRBJ2-7; the match to TRBD1 covers 9 bases. This CDR3 is built from 15 residues. The germline V gene has CDR1 SGDLS and CDR2 YYNGEE. Trimming took 3 bases from V and 2 from J; bases not matched to a gene: 6. CDR3 region: CASSDRDRATYEQYF. In DNA form, the CDR3 reads TGTGCCAGCAGCGACCGGGACAGGGCTACCTACGAGCAGTACTTC.

V and J are TRBV20-1 and TRBJ1-5; D is ambiguous. Germline V gene data show CDR1 as DFQATT and CDR2 as SNEGSKA (reference sequence). This CDR3 contains 15 residues. The V end was cut by 0 bases, the J end by 0 bases, with 9 bases between. CDR3 sequence (DNA): TGCAGTGCTAGAGAGGGGTGGTATAGCAATCAGCCCCAGCATTTT. The encoded protein is CSAREGWYSNQPQHF.

The rearrangement joins TRBV7-9 to TRBJ2-1; possibly TRBD2 for D (5 bases). V lost 3 bases, J lost 7 bases, and 10 bases lay in between. CDR1 SEHNR and CDR2 FQNEAQ come from the germline V gene (reference sequence). The CDR3 covers 13 residues. CDR3: CASSLRRGNEQFF. In nucleotides, the CDR3 is TGTGCCAGCAGCTTGAGGAGAGGGAATGAGCAGTTCTTC.

The chain links TRBV6-1 to TRBJ1-1; D not certain. Trimming took 2 bases from V and 5 from J, leaving 12 bases between them. The CDR3 runs to 14 residues. Per the germline V gene, CDR1 is MNHNS and CDR2 is SASEGT. Here the CDR3 DNA reads TGTGCCAGCAGTGAATTGGCACTTGGAACTGAAGCTTTCTTT. Its protein product is CASSELALGTEAFF.

The chain is built from TRBV30 and TRBJ2-2; 9 bases fit TRBD1. CDR1 and CDR2 from the germline V gene are GTSNPN and SVGIG (reference sequence). CDR3 length equals 13 residues. With V trimmed by 5 bases and J by 4 bases, 2 bases remained unmatched. The CDR3 is CAWGTGITGELFF. Written as DNA, the CDR3 is TGTGCCTGGGGGACAGGGATCACCGGGGAGCTGTTTTTT. Combining the CDR3 with reference TRBV30 and TRBJ2-2 gives the whole variable domain SQTIHQWPATLVQPVGSPLSLECTVEGTSNPNLYWYRQAAGRGLQLLFYSVGIGQISSEVPQNLSASRPQDRQFILSSKKLLLSDSGFYLCAWGTGITGELFFGEGSRLTVL.

The J gene is TRBJ2-4, the V gene TRBV5-6; tentatively, D is TRBD1 (5 bases). Germline assignment: CDR1 SGHDT and CDR2 YYEEEE. Between the trimmed V and J ends, which lost 3 bases and 0 bases, there was a span of 13 bases. The CDR3 has 16 residues. The CDR3 bases are TGTGCCAGCAGCTCCCTCGGACAACTAGCCAAAAACATTCAGTACTTC. Protein product: CASSSLGQLAKNIQYF.

The chain combines TRBV6-1 with TRBJ2-3; tentatively, D is TRBD1 (6 bases). The germline V gene has CDR1 MNHNS and CDR2 SASEGT. CDR3 length: 15 amino acids. V dropped 3 bases and J dropped 5 bases, with 15 bases sitting between them. The chain's CDR3 is CASSDRDPGVDTQYF. CDR3 DNA sequence: TGTGCCAGCAGTGACCGGGACCCAGGGGTAGATACGCAGTATTTT.

The chain has TRBV28 and TRBJ2-3; TRBD2 matches at 11 bases. CDR1 is MDHEN and CDR2 is SYDVKM in the germline V gene. CDR3 length: 18 amino acids. V shed 6 bases, J shed 4 bases, and the junction held 15 bases outside the gene matches. CDR3 protein: CASSPPGVLAGVADTQYF. CDR3 coding DNA: TGTGCCAGCAGCCCCCCCGGGGTACTAGCGGGAGTGGCAGATACGCAGTATTTT. Supplemented by reference TRBV28 and TRBJ2-3, the full variable domain reads DVKVTQSSRYLVKRTGEKVFLECVQDMDHENMFWYRQDPGLGLRLIYFSYDVKMKEKGDIPEGYSVSREKKERFSLILESASTNQTSMYLCASSPPGVLAGVADTQYFGPGTRLTVL.

This sequence joins TRBV29-1 and TRBJ2-7, with a weak D call TRBD2 (6 bases). Germline-derived CDR1 and CDR2 are SQVTM and ANQGSEA. The CDR3 totals 10 residues. The V gene lost 5 bases and the J gene lost 6 bases, with 8 bases spanning the gap. CDR3 coding DNA: TGCAGCGTTCGGGACTTCGAGCAGTACTTC. Protein: CSVRDFEQYF.

In this sample, this clonotype turned up once. This sequence joins TRBV4-1 and TRBJ2-2; D gene uncertain. V lost 1 base and J 3 bases, leaving 9 bases between the germline ends. CDR3 length: 15 residues. The germline V gene has CDR1 MGHRA and CDR2 YSYEKL. DNA for the CDR3: TGCGCCAGCAGCCAAGCCCTCCCTTACACCGGGGAGCTGTTTTTT. The encoded protein is CASSQALPYTGELFF.

This chain uses TRBV5-1 with TRBJ1-6, with 9 bases that match TRBD1. Germline lookup yields CDR1 SGHRS and CDR2 YFSETQ. This CDR3 region has 15 residues. V lost 4 bases to trimming and J lost 7 bases; unmatched junction nucleotides: 6. CDR3 loop: CASSLWTGANSPLHF. In nucleotides, the CDR3 is TGCGCCAGCAGCCTATGGACAGGGGCGAATTCACCCCTCCACTTT.

The genes are TRBV30 and TRBJ1-1; D gene ambiguous. Germline lookup yields CDR1 GTSNPN and CDR2 SVGIG (reference sequence). Trimming removed 3 bases from V and 6 bases from J, with 5 bases in between. The CDR3 extends over 10 amino acids. The CDR3 region has the DNA TGTGCCTGGAGGGTCCCTGAAGCTTTCTTT. Translation: CAWRVPEAFF.

The rearrangement joins TRBV20-1 to TRBJ2-1; tentatively, D is TRBD1 or TRBD2 (5 bases each). Germline loops: CDR1 DFQATT, CDR2 SNEGSKA (reference sequence). The CDR3 runs 15 residues. V was pared by 4 bases and J by 3 bases, with 16 bases between. CDR3 bases: TGCAGTGCTATCGAGGTGGGGGATTTCTACAATGAGCAGTTCTTC. Amino acids: CSAIEVGDFYNEQFF.

The chain recombines TRBV11-2 with TRBJ1-1; no definite D call. This CDR3 comprises 13 residues. Trimming cost V 0 bases and J 11 bases, with 13 bases left between them. Germline V gene data show CDR1 as SGHAT and CDR2 as FQNNGV. Here the CDR3 reads CASSLDRLGPAFF. CDR3 bases: TGTGCCAGCAGCTTAGACAGGCTGGGCCCGGCTTTCTTT.

Here the CDR3 DNA reads TGTGCCAGCAGTTTCAGGGATTCACCCCTCCACTTT. It yields the protein CASSFRDSPLHF. The J gene is TRBJ1-6, the V gene TRBV27; D may be TRBD1 (5 bases). The V gene lost 3 bases and the J gene lost 8 bases, with 5 bases spanning the gap. Germline V lookup: CDR1 MNHEY, CDR2 SMNVEV (reference sequence). The CDR3 has 12 amino acids.

This clonotype occurred once. The gene calls are TRBV20-1 and TRBJ2-1; 8 bases are shared with TRBD2. V shed 3 bases, J shed 2 bases, and the junction held 3 bases outside the gene matches. This CDR3 contains 14 residues. The germline gives CDR1 DFQATT, CDR2 SNEGSKA (reference sequence). As DNA, the CDR3 is TGCAGTGCTAGGCGGGGGGTTCCCTACAATGAGCAGTTCTTC. Amino acid sequence: CSARRGVPYNEQFF.

The chain has TRBV2 and TRBJ1-2, with D unresolved. There are 13 residues in the CDR3. Germline lookup yields CDR1 SNHLY and CDR2 FYNNEI. Trimming removed 2 bases from V and 3 bases from J, with 7 bases in between. The CDR3 spells CASSERPHYGYTF. The CDR3 DNA reads TGTGCCAGCAGTGAACGTCCCCACTATGGCTACACCTTC.

J is TRBJ2-1 and V is TRBV7-9, with 11 bases aligning to TRBD1. CDR1 and CDR2 (germline): SEHNR, FQNEAQ (reference sequence). V dropped 4 bases and J dropped 7; count of bases not matched to a gene: 3. CDR3 size: 14 residues. CDR3 residues: CASSWGTGGNEQFF. CDR3 sequence (DNA): TGTGCCAGCAGCTGGGGGACAGGGGGGAATGAGCAGTTCTTC. Supplemented by reference TRBV7-9 and TRBJ2-1, the full variable domain reads DTGVSQNPRHKITKRGQNVTFRCDPISEHNRLYWYRQTLGQGPEFLTYFQNEAQLEKSRLLSDRFSAERPKGSFSTLEIQRTEQGDSAMYLCASSWGTGGNEQFFGPGTRLTVL.

This sequence joins TRBV9 and TRBJ2-1; D uncertain. V was clipped by 0 bases and J by 6 bases, with 13 bases between them. CDR3 size: 15 residues. The germline V gene has CDR1 SGDLS and CDR2 YYNGEE. The CDR3 here is CASSVVPQGPNEQFF. CDR3 in DNA: TGTGCCAGCAGCGTAGTCCCTCAAGGCCCCAATGAGCAGTTCTTC.

The J gene is TRBJ2-1, the V gene TRBV7-2; no clear D. The V end lost 1 base, the J end lost 2 bases, and 6 bases lay between the germline ends. Germline V gene data show CDR1 as SGHTA and CDR2 as FQGNSA. The CDR3 has 14 amino acids. CDR3 nucleotide sequence: TGTGCCAGCAGCTTAGGCGCCCCCTACAATGAGCAGTTCTTC. Protein sequence: CASSLGAPYNEQFF.

V usage is TRBV7-8 and J usage is TRBJ1-1; a possible D gene is TRBD1 (5 bases). Germline loops: CDR1 SGHVS, CDR2 FQNEAQ. Trimming shortened V by 1 base and J by 2 bases, and 11 bases separated the two germline ends. The CDR3 contains 15 residues. This CDR3 is CASSLVGAHNTEAFF. CDR3 DNA sequence: TGTGCCAGCAGCTTAGTTGGGGCACATAACACTGAAGCTTTCTTT.

This sequence joins TRBV5-1 and TRBJ2-7, with 8 bases fitting TRBD1. This CDR3 is built from 16 residues. Germline V gives CDR1 SGHRS, CDR2 YFSETQ. After removal of 1 base from V and 6 bases from J, the junction contained 12 bases not matched to a gene. CDR3 region: CASSLTYNGQGGEQYF. Here the CDR3 DNA reads TGCGCCAGCAGCTTGACATACAACGGACAGGGAGGCGAGCAGTACTTC.

V gene TRBV12-3 or TRBV12-4 combines with J gene TRBJ1-1; D remains ambiguous. Trimming pared 7 bases from V and 1 base from J, leaving 10 bases between. This CDR3 region has 13 residues. CDR3 sequence: CASTKDSNTEAFF. The DNA for the CDR3 is TGTGCCAGCACCAAGGACTCGAACACTGAAGCTTTCTTT.

The chain links TRBV7-2 to TRBJ1-4; D may be TRBD1 (6 bases). The germline V gene has CDR1 SGHTA and CDR2 FQGNSA. Trimming cost V 1 base and J 4 bases, with 16 bases left between them. The CDR3 consists of 17 residues. CDR3: CASSLVRETGVNEKLFF. The CDR3 coding sequence is TGTGCCAGCAGCTTAGTGCGGGAGACAGGAGTTAATGAAAAACTGTTTTTT.

This clonotype was recorded only once. This chain uses TRBV28 with TRBJ1-2, with D unresolved. V lost 5 bases and J 3 bases, leaving 13 bases between the germline ends. This CDR3 has 14 residues. CDR1 is MDHEN, CDR2 SYDVKM, per germline. CDR3 in DNA: TGTGCCAGCAGTCCCCCCGGGCAGCACTATGGCTACACCTTC. Amino acid sequence: CASSPPGQHYGYTF.

The chain employs TRBV28 and TRBJ2-7; TRBD2 matches at 7 bases. The J segment lost 0 bases and the V segment lost 8 bases, leaving 1 base of the junction unmatched. The CDR3 has 12 amino acids. Germline lookup yields CDR1 MDHEN and CDR2 SYDVKM. The CDR3 DNA is TGTGCCAGCGGGGGGGGCTCCTACGAGCAGTACTTC. As protein: CASGGGSYEQYF.

This chain links TRBV2 with TRBJ1-2; 9 nucleotides match TRBD1. J was trimmed by 4 bases and V by 6 bases; bases with no gene match: 12. In germline, CDR1 is SNHLY, CDR2 FYNNEI. The CDR3 consists of 16 residues. This CDR3 reads CASRHGTGQVSYGYTF. The CDR3 nucleotides are TGTGCCAGCAGGCACGGGACAGGGCAGGTTAGCTATGGCTACACCTTC.